These 29 T cell receptor beta chains were sequenced from one sample in a study of siplizumab effects on memory and regulatory T cells. Assay used: immunoSEQ multiplex PCR; TCRdb lists only in-frame clones, some missing. In the table there are 99,000 or so clones, about 94% of which are singletons. The material sequenced was Tregs sorted from blood. These receptors all come from a human donor in good health.

The J gene is TRBJ2-4, the V gene TRBV5-6; no clear D. Germline CDR1 SGHDT, CDR2 YYEEEE. CDR3 length: 16 amino acids. Trimming cost V 0 bases and J 0 bases, with 10 bases left between them. The CDR3 DNA reads as TGTGCCAGCAGCTTGGCGGGCGGCCTAGCCAAAAACATTCAGTACTTC. The encoded protein is CASSLAGGLAKNIQYF.

Turning to this clone: A read error is likely, as this CDR3 ends without the conserved phenylalanine or tryptophan. The DNA is left out, because the CDR3 cannot be placed on it with certainty; the CDR3 is given as TCRdb lists it. Here the CDR3 reads CASSEGGPLVL. The chain employs TRBV6-1 and TRBJ2-7. The germline gives CDR1 MNHNS, CDR2 SASEGT. The CDR3 is 11 amino acids in total, end residues counted.

The chain joins TRBV7-2 to TRBJ1-2; weak D call: TRBD1 (6 bases). This CDR3 is 13 amino acids long. Trimming pared 3 bases from V and 4 bases from J, leaving 9 bases between. Germline V lookup: CDR1 SGHTA, CDR2 FQGNSA. CDR3 sequence reads: CASSFRDTYGYTF. The CDR3 DNA reads as TGTGCCAGCAGCTTTCGGGACACCTATGGCTACACCTTC.

The chain combines TRBV6-1 with TRBJ1-5; D gene ambiguous. Germline V lookup: CDR1 MNHNS, CDR2 SASEGT. Trimming pared 3 bases from V and 7 bases from J, leaving 1 base between. The CDR3 runs 10 residues. For the CDR3, the DNA is TGTGCCAGCAGTGACCAGCCCCAGCATTTT. Its translation: CASSDQPQHF.

V usage is TRBV5-6 and J usage is TRBJ2-1, with 8 bases that match TRBD2. CDR3 size: 15 residues. The V and J ends lost 0 bases and 8 bases, in that order; junction bases with no gene match: 7. Germline values: CDR1 SGHDT, CDR2 YYEEEE. The CDR3 nucleotides read TGTGCCAGCAGCTTGGTCCGCAGGCGGGGGGATGAGCAGTTCTTC. Residues: CASSLVRRRGDEQFF.

In DNA form, the CDR3 reads TGTGCCAGCTCCCCCTCCGGTAGATGGGACACCGGGGAGCTGTTTTTT. It codes for CASSPSGRWDTGELFF. V usage is TRBV18 and J usage is TRBJ2-2; D is unclear. The CDR3 totals 16 residues. V was pared by 6 bases and J by 3 bases, with 17 bases between. Germline V gene sequence: CDR1 KGHSH, CDR2 LQKENI.

As regards this clone: Its ends do not fully match the called genes, so a read error is possible. The J gene is TRBJ2-7, the V gene TRBV11-2; weak D call: TRBD1 (5 bases). Germline V CDR1 and CDR2: SGHAT, FQNNGV. The CDR3 totals 12 residues. CDR3 nucleotide sequence: TGTGCCAGCAGCCCTCCCGGTTTGGGGCTGGGCTTC. As protein: CASSPPGLGLGF.

The CDR3 loop reads CAIRGQGASAEAFF. The CDR3 DNA follows: TGTGCCATCAGGGGACAGGGGGCAAGCGCTGAAGCTTTCTTT. The rearrangement joins TRBV10-3 to TRBJ1-1; 12 bases match TRBD1. J lost 6 bases, V lost 6 bases, and 5 bases had no gene match. From germline, CDR1 is ENHRY and CDR2 SYGVKD. This CDR3 contains 14 residues.

This chain joins TRBV19 and TRBJ2-7; 8 bases fit TRBD1. This CDR3 is built from 13 residues. Per the germline V gene, CDR1 is LNHDA and CDR2 is SQIVND (reference sequence). V lost 10 bases to trimming and J lost 1 base; unmatched junction nucleotides: 6. The CDR3 bases are TGTGCCACCCAGGGGGCTTCTTCCTACGAGCAGTACTTC. This codes for CATQGASSYEQYF. The complete variable domain, with remaining parts taken from reference TRBV19 and TRBJ2-7, reads DGGITQSPKYLFRKEGQNVTLSCEQNLNHDAMYWYRQDPGQGLRLIYYSQIVNDFQKGDIAEGYSVSREKKESFPLTVTSAQKNPTAFYLCATQGASSYEQYFGPGTRLTVT.

This clone was detected only a few times. The genes are TRBV10-2 and TRBJ1-6, with a weak D call TRBD1 (6 bases). Deletions cut 3 bases from V and 6 bases from J, with 12 bases between. The germline V gene has CDR1 WSHSY and CDR2 SAAADI. The CDR3 runs to 15 residues. Here the CDR3 reads CASSELTRGNSPLHF. The CDR3 DNA sequence: TGCGCCAGCAGTGAATTGACCAGGGGTAATTCACCCCTCCACTTT.

The CDR3: CASSLRLFGAGDTQYF. The DNA of the CDR3 is TGCGCCAGCAGCTTGAGACTATTCGGGGCGGGGGATACGCAGTATTTT. V and J are TRBV5-1 and TRBJ2-3; tentative D call: TRBD2 (6 bases). V was pared by 1 base and J by 6 bases, with 18 bases between. The CDR3 is 16 residues long. Germline V gene data show CDR1 as SGHRS and CDR2 as YFSETQ.

The genes are TRBV7-9 and TRBJ2-5, with D unresolved. The CDR3 covers 15 residues. Trimming left V 2 bases short and J 4 bases short, with 14 bases between. From germline, CDR1 is SEHNR and CDR2 FQNEAQ (reference sequence). In DNA, the CDR3 is TGTGCCAGCAGCTTAAGACACCTCGGGCTAGAGACCCAGTACTTC. This sequence encodes CASSLRHLGLETQYF.

The rearrangement links TRBV9 to TRBJ2-3, with TRBD2 identical over 7 bases. Losses at the gene ends were 4 bases for V and 8 bases for J; bases not matched to a gene: 10. The CDR3 spans 14 residues. CDR1 and CDR2 from the germline V gene are SGDLS and YYNGEE. The CDR3 DNA reads as TGTGCCAGCAGCACCACGACTAGCTCGGGTACGCAGTATTTT. This gives the protein CASSTTTSSGTQYF.

V usage is TRBV6-5 and J usage is TRBJ1-1; D ambiguous. The CDR3 covers 14 residues. Germline V lookup: CDR1 MNHEY, CDR2 SVGAGI. V shed 8 bases and J shed 8 bases, with 21 bases lying between them. The CDR3 protein is CASRRRPVGPEAFF. The CDR3 DNA follows: TGTGCCAGCCGGAGGAGACCCGTGGGCCCCGAAGCTTTCTTT.

This chain links TRBV5-1 with TRBJ2-2, with a weak D call TRBD1 (5 bases). The CDR3 length is 13 residues. The V gene lost 5 bases and the J gene lost 6 bases, with 11 bases spanning the gap. Germline values: CDR1 SGHRS, CDR2 YFSETQ. The CDR3 protein is CASRPTVPGELFF. DNA for the CDR3: TGCGCCAGCAGACCGACAGTGCCCGGGGAGCTGTTTTTT.

J is TRBJ2-3 and V is TRBV6-1; D is unclear. This CDR3 is 16 amino acids long. The germline gives CDR1 MNHNS, CDR2 SASEGT. Trimming removed 0 bases from V and 2 bases from J, with 12 bases in between. CDR3 protein: CASSEALGRDTDTQYF. The CDR3 DNA follows: TGTGCCAGCAGTGAAGCGTTGGGTCGTGACACAGATACGCAGTATTTT.

The rearrangement joins TRBV4-1 to TRBJ2-2, with D perhaps TRBD1 (5 bases). Trimming removed 3 bases at V and 6 bases at J, with 8 bases between. The germline V gene encodes CDR1 MGHRA and CDR2 YSYEKL. This CDR3 has 13 amino acids. The CDR3 region is CASSQTAPGELFF. The CDR3 DNA reads TGCGCCAGCAGCCAGACAGCCCCCGGGGAGCTGTTTTTT.

V and J are TRBV9 and TRBJ2-5, with D perhaps matching TRBD2 (5 bases). CDR3 length: 14 amino acids. The V gene's germline CDR1 is SGDLS and CDR2 YYNGEE. Trimming removed 0 bases from V and 8 bases from J, with 14 bases in between. The CDR3 protein is CASSVVGRGGTQYF. In nucleotides, the CDR3 is TGTGCCAGCAGCGTAGTTGGTAGAGGAGGCACCCAGTACTTC.

V is TRBV6-6 and J is TRBJ2-4; D may be TRBD1 (6 bases). This CDR3 is 16 amino acids long. V gave up 4 bases and J gave up 1 base, with 14 bases separating them. From germline, CDR1 is MNHNY and CDR2 SVGAGI (reference sequence). CDR3: CASSSVRGIAKNIQYF. As DNA, the CDR3 is TGTGCCAGCAGTTCGGTGAGGGGGATCGCCAAAAACATTCAGTACTTC.

The J gene is TRBJ1-4, the V gene TRBV6-1, with 8 bases fitting TRBD1. V lost 5 bases and J lost 7; bases outside the gene matches: 9. Germline V lookup: CDR1 MNHNS, CDR2 SASEGT. The CDR3 totals 15 residues. DNA of the CDR3: TGTGCCAGCAGTATCCAGGGGGCTCGTTCTGAAAAACTGTTTTTT. Its protein is CASSIQGARSEKLFF.

This sequence joins TRBV5-1 and TRBJ2-1; 10 bases align to TRBD2. CDR1 is SGHRS and CDR2 is YFSETQ in the germline V gene. V was pared by 3 bases and J by 0 bases, with 6 bases of the junction left unmatched. The CDR3 has 17 residues. The DNA for the CDR3 is TGCGCCAGCAGCTCCGGACTAGCGGCCCTCTCCTACAATGAGCAGTTCTTC. Translated, it gives CASSSGLAALSYNEQFF.

V usage is TRBV6-5 and J usage is TRBJ1-2; weak D call: TRBD1 (6 bases). With 4 bases removed from V and 5 bases from J, the gap between germline ends came to 11 bases. CDR1 and CDR2 from the germline V gene are MNHEY and SVGAGI. This CDR3 is built from 13 residues. The CDR3 region has the DNA TGTGCCAGCAGTTCTACAGGGCCGTATGGCTACACCTTC. The encoded protein is CASSSTGPYGYTF.

This rearrangement joins TRBV19 to TRBJ1-1; TRBD1 aligns across 8 bases. Per germline, CDR1 LNHDA and CDR2 SQIVND (reference sequence). The CDR3 totals 16 residues. Trimming at V came to 5 bases and at J to 1 base, leaving 9 bases not matched to a gene. The CDR3 spells CASSGQGVGPNTEAFF. CDR3 in DNA: TGTGCCAGTAGTGGACAGGGTGTGGGGCCGAACACTGAAGCTTTCTTT.

The chain carries TRBV5-6 and TRBJ2-5, with D perhaps TRBD1 (5 bases). The V gene's germline CDR1 is SGHDT and CDR2 YYEEEE. CDR3 length: 12 residues. Trimming removed 2 bases from V and 5 bases from J, with 7 bases in between. CDR3: CASSFRGETQYF. DNA for the CDR3: TGTGCCAGCAGCTTTAGGGGTGAGACCCAGTACTTC.

This rearrangement joins TRBV18 to TRBJ1-5, with 9 bases fitting TRBD1. Germline loops: CDR1 KGHSH, CDR2 LQKENI. Trimming cost V 4 bases and J 0 bases; bases outside gene matches: 1. This CDR3 spans 15 amino acids. In DNA, the CDR3 is TGTGCCAGCTCACGGACAGGGGATAGCAATCAGCCCCAGCATTTT. As protein: CASSRTGDSNQPQHF.

The chain recombines TRBV14 with TRBJ2-5; 9 nucleotides agree with TRBD2. The CDR3 is made up of 15 amino acids. Germline V lookup: CDR1 SGHDN, CDR2 FVKESK. The junction had 11 bases not matched to a gene; V was cut back by 6 bases and J by 6 bases. DNA of the CDR3: TGTGCCAGCAGTCTTAGCGGGAGTCCCTTTAAGACCCAGTACTTC. This translates into CASSLSGSPFKTQYF.

This rearrangement joins TRBV29-1 to TRBJ2-3; unclear D gene. Germline CDR1 is SQVTM and CDR2 is ANQGSEA. This CDR3 region has 12 residues. V was pared by 4 bases and J by 3 bases, with 8 bases between. CDR3 protein: CSVGLLTDTQYF. The CDR3 DNA reads as TGCAGCGTTGGACTGTTAACAGATACGCAGTATTTT.

This chain joins TRBV30 and TRBJ1-6; maybe TRBD1 (5 bases). V was pared by 0 bases and J by 11 bases, with 14 bases between. CDR1 is GTSNPN, CDR2 SVGIG, per germline (reference sequence). The CDR3 runs 14 residues. The CDR3: CAWSVLKGITPLHF. The CDR3 DNA reads TGTGCCTGGAGTGTACTTAAGGGGATAACACCCCTCCACTTT.

The V and J genes are TRBV6-4 and TRBJ1-2, with 9 bases aligning to TRBD1. The V and J ends lost 4 bases and 0 bases, in that order; junction bases with no gene match: 3. This CDR3 is built from 15 residues. Germline CDR1 reads MRHNA; CDR2 reads SNTAGT. The chain's CDR3 is CASSATGGANYGYTF. DNA for the CDR3: TGTGCCAGCAGTGCGACAGGGGGAGCTAACTATGGCTACACCTTC.